Listed below are T cell receptor beta chains from one sample, sequenced in a study of siplizumab effects on memory and regulatory T cells. Only in-frame clones appear in the TCRdb table, and some are missing; sequencing was by immunoSEQ multiplex PCR. This sample has about 100,000 clones, with approximately 92% found just once. The material sequenced was CD4+ T cells sorted from blood. These receptors were obtained from a human donor in good health. Some clones in this sample may be carry-over from other donors' samples. Each CDR3 is given with its conserved first and last residue. Fields, in order: D gene, V gene, J gene, CDR3 DNA, CDR3 protein. The D gene is left open where the match is weak.

TRBD2	TRBV9	TRBJ2-5	TGTGCCAGCAGCGCGGGAAGTAGCGGGAGCGGGGAGACCCAGTACTTC	CASSAGSSGSGETQYF
TRBD2	TRBV19	TRBJ2-5	TGTGCCAGTAGTCTACGCCGGACTAGCGGGCTCGAGACCCAGTACTTC	CASSLRRTSGLETQYF
NA	TRBV5-4	TRBJ2-1	TGTGCCAGCAGCTTGATGGGCCGAAGCTCCTACAATGAGCAGTTCTTC	CASSLMGRSSYNEQFF
NA	TRBV25-1	TRBJ2-3	TGTGCCAGCAGTGAAAAGGATCGGCGAGATACGCAGTATTTT	CASSEKDRRDTQYF
NA	TRBV6-1	TRBJ2-7	TGTGCCAGCAGTGAAGCACTGGGGTTACCGTACGAGCAGTACTTC	CASSEALGLPYEQYF
TRBD1	TRBV5-1	TRBJ1-3	TGCGCCAGCAGCTTGGAACGACAGGGTAACGGAAACACCATATATTTT	CASSLERQGNGNTIYF
NA	TRBV7-6	TRBJ2-2	TGTGCCAGCAGCTACGGCTTGTCGGGGGCCACCGGGGAGCTGTTTTTT	CASSYGLSGATGELFF
TRBD2	TRBV5-5	TRBJ2-7	TGTGCCAGCAGACCCCTGACTAGCGGGAGCGGCGAGCAGTACTTC	CASRPLTSGSGEQYF
NA	TRBV7-8	TRBJ1-5	TGTGCCAGCAGCTTAGGGTCAACCGCCAATCAGCCCCAGCATTTT	CASSLGSTANQPQHF
TRBD1	TRBV10-2	TRBJ1-5	TGCGCCAGCAGTGAAAGTTATCAGGGGGCAAGTCAGCCCCAGCATTTT	CASSESYQGASQPQHF